This T cell receptor (beta chain) was captured in a study of blood T cell repertoires in COVID-19. Across the whole study: The cDNA or gDNA used as material had been derived from T cells, B-cell-depleted T cells, or PBMCs.

The CDR3 contains 13 residues. Germline V gene sequence: CDR1 MNHNY, CDR2 SVGAGI (reference sequence). Trimming removed 8 bases from V and 8 bases from J, with 18 bases in between. Per the original data handling: Researchers report that nucleated cell counts were estimated from reference gene primer amplification. This table comes from immunoSEQ multiplex PCR, and its TCRdb copy is limited to in-frame clones, with some not included. D and trimming come from the DNA, and the V and J calls and clone size come from that table. The table has about 160,000 clones, 87% seen once. The receptor comes from a woman in her sixties who had recovered from COVID-19. The sequencing sample was made of peripheral blood. J is TRBJ1-2 and V is TRBV6-6, with unresolved D. DNA of the CDR3: TGTGCCAGCGAGGACTCTCCCTCGAGAGGCTACACCTTC. Its protein product is CASEDSPSRGYTF.